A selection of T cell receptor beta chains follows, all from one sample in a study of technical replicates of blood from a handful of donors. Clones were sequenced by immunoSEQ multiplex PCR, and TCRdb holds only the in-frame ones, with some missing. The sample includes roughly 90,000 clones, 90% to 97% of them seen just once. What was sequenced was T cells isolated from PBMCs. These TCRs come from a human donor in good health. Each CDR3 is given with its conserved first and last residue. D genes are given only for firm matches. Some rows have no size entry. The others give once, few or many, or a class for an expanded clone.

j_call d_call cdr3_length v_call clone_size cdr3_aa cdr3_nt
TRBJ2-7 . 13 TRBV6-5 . CASSFGRGYEQYF TGTGCCAGCAGTTTTGGGCGGGGCTACGAGCAGTACTTC
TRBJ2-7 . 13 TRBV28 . CASSLSSSYEQYF TGTGCCAGCAGTTTATCGAGCTCCTACGAGCAGTACTTC
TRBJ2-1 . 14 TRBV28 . CASSSFSKHNEQFF TGTGCCAGCAGTTCATTTAGTAAACACAATGAGCAGTTCTTC
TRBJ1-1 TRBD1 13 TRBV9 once CASSGGMNTEAFF TGTGCCAGCTCAGGGGGTATGAACACTGAAGCTTTCTTT
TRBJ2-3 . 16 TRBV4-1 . CASSQVPVLLTDTQYF TGCGCCAGCAGCCAAGTCCCCGTACTCCTCACAGATACGCAGTATTTT
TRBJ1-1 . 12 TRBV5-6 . CASSSELTEAFF TGTGCCAGCAGCTCCGAACTAACTGAAGCTTTCTTT
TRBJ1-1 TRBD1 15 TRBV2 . CASTLLGQGNTEAFF TGTGCCAGCACCCTGTTAGGACAGGGAAACACTGAAGCTTTCTTT
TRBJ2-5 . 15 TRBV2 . CASSEIPAGQETQYF TGTGCCAGCAGTGAAATCCCAGCGGGCCAAGAGACCCAGTACTTC
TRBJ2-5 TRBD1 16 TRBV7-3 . CASSSYGQGSVETQYF TGTGCCAGCAGCTCCTATGGACAGGGTAGCGTAGAGACCCAGTACTTC
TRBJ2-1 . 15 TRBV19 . CASSILIGGYNEQFF TGTGCCAGTAGTATTTTGATCGGGGGCTACAATGAGCAGTTCTTC
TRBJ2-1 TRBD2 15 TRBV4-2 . CASSQGLAGYNEQFF TGTGCCAGCAGCCAAGGACTAGCGGGATACAATGAGCAGTTCTTC
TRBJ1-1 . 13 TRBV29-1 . CSVSQGKGAEAFF TGCAGCGTATCTCAGGGAAAAGGTGCTGAAGCTTTCTTT
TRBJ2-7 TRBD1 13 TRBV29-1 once CSVVGDRDYEQYF TGCAGCGTTGTAGGGGACAGGGATTACGAGCAGTACTTC
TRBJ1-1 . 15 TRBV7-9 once CASSENREEGTEAFF TGTGCCAGCAGCGAGAACAGGGAAGAGGGCACTGAAGCTTTCTTT
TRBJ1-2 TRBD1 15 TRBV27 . CASSLSGTGPNGYTF TGTGCCAGCAGTTTATCCGGGACAGGGCCGAATGGCTACACCTTC
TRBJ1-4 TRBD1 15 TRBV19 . CASINTGTGDEKLFF TGTGCCAGCATCAATACCGGGACAGGGGACGAAAAACTGTTTTTT
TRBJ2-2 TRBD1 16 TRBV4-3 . CASSQDWAGGAGELFF TGCGCCAGCAGCCAAGATTGGGCAGGGGGAGCCGGGGAGCTGTTTTTT
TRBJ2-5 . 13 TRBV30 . CAWIRGEVETQYF TGTGCCTGGATCAGGGGAGAAGTAGAGACCCAGTACTTC
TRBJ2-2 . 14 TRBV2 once CASSEGAYTGELFF TGTGCCAGCAGTGAGGGGGCTTACACCGGGGAGCTGTTTTTT
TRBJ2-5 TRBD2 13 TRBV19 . CASTSSGRETQYF TGTGCCAGCACCTCTAGCGGGAGAGAGACCCAGTACTTC
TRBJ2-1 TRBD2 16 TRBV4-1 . CASSQLGGSSYNEQFF TGCGCCAGCAGCCAACTGGGCGGGAGCTCCTACAATGAGCAGTTCTTC
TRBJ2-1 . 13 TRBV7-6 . CASSLALGDEQFF TGTGCCAGCAGCTTAGCCTTAGGGGATGAGCAGTTCTTC
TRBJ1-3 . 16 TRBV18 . CASSPPQGYFGNTIYF TGTGCCAGCTCTCCGCCACAGGGTTATTTCGGAAACACCATATATTTT
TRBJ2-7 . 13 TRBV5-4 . CASSLARAYEQYF TGTGCCAGCAGCTTGGCCCGGGCCTACGAGCAGTACTTC